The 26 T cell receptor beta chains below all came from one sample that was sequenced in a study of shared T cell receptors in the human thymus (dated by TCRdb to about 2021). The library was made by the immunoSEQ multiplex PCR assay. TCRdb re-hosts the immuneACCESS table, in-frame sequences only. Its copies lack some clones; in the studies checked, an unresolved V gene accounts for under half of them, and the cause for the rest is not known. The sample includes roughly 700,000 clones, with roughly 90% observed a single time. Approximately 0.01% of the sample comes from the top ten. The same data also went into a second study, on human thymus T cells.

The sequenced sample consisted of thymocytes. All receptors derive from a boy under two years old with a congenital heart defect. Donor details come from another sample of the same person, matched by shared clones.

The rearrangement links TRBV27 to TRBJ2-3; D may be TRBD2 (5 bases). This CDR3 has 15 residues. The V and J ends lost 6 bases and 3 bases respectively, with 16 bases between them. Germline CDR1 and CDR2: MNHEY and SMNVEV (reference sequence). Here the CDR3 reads CASSNGLTETDTQYF. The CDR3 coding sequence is TGTGCCAGCAGCAATGGACTCACCGAGACAGATACGCAGTATTTT.

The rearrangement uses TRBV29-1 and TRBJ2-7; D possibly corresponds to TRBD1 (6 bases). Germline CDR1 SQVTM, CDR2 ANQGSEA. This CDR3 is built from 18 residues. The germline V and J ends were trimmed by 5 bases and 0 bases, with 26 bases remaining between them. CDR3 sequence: CSVTSRLDRHSGSYEQYF. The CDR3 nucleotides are TGCAGCGTTACGTCCCGGCTCGACAGGCATTCGGGCTCCTACGAGCAGTACTTC.

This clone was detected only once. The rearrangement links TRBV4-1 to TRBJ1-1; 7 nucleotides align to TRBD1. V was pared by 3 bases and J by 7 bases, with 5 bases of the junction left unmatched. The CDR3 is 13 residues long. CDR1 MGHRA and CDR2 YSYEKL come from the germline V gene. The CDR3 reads CASSQHRGYEAFF. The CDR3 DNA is TGCGCCAGCAGCCAGCACAGGGGTTATGAAGCTTTCTTT.

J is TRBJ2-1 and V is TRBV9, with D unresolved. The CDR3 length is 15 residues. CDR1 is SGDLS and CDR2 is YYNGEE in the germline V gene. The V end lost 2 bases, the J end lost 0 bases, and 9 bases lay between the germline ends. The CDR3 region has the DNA TGTGCCAGCAGCGTCGAACGCGCCTCCTACAATGAGCAGTTCTTC. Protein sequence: CASSVERASYNEQFF.

CDR3 amino acids: CASTSGDRGYHEQYF. Here the CDR3 DNA reads TGTGCCAGCACCTCCGGGGACAGGGGGTACCACGAGCAGTACTTC. The chain has TRBV28 and TRBJ2-7; 11 bases fit TRBD1. V was pared by 7 bases and J by 5 bases, with 10 bases of the junction left unmatched. CDR3 size: 15 residues. CDR1 and CDR2 from the germline V gene are MDHEN and SYDVKM.

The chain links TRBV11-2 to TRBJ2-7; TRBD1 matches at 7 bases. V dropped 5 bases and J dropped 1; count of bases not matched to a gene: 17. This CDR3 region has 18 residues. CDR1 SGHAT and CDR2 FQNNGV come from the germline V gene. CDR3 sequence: CASSPPPPTGWASYEQYF. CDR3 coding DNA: TGTGCCAGCAGCCCCCCTCCCCCGACAGGGTGGGCGTCCTACGAGCAGTACTTC.

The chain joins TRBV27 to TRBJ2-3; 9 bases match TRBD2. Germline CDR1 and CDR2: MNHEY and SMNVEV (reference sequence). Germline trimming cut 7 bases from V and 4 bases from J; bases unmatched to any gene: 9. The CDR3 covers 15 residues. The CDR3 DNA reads TGTGCCAGCACCCCGAGGACTAGCGACTCAGATACGCAGTATTTT. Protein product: CASTPRTSDSDTQYF.

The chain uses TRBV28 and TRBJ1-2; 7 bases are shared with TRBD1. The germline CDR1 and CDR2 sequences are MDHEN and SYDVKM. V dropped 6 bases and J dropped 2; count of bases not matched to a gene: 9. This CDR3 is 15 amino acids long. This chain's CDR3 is CASRHRQGTNYGYTF. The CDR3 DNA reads TGTGCCAGCAGACACCGACAGGGAACCAACTATGGCTACACCTTC.

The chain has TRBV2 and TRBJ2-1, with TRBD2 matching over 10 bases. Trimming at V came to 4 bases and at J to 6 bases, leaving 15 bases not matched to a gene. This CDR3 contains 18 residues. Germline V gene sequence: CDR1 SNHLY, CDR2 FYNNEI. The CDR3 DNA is TGTGCCAGCAGTGTGCCAGCGGGAGGGCCCGGGGGTGGCAATGAGCAGTTCTTC. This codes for CASSVPAGGPGGGNEQFF.

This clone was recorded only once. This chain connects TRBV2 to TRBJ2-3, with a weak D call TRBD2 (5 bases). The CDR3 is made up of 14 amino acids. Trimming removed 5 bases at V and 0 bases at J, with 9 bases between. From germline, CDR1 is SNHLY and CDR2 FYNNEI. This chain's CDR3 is CASSRGGSTDTQYF. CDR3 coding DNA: TGTGCCAGCAGTAGAGGCGGGAGCACAGATACGCAGTATTTT.

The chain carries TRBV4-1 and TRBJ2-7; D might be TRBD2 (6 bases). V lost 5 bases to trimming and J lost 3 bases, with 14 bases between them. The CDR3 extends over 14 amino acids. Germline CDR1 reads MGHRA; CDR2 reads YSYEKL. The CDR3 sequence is CASSSGTLNYEQYF. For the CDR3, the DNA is TGCGCCAGCAGCTCCGGGACTCTGAACTACGAGCAGTACTTC.

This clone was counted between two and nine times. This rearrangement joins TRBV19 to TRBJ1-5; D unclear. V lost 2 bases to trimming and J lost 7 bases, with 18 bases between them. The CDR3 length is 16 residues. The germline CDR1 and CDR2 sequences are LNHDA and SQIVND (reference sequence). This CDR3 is CASSIMTPEVRQPQHF. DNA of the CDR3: TGTGCCAGTAGTATAATGACCCCTGAGGTTAGACAGCCCCAGCATTTT.

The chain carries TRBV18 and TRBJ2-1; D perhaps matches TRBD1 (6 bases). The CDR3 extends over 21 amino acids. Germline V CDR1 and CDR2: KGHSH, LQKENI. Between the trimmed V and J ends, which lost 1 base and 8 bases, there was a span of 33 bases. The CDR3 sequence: CASSPLIFRGGLSVRLYEQFF. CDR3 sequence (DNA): TGTGCCAGCTCACCACTCATCTTCAGGGGTGGATTGAGTGTGAGACTTTATGAGCAGTTCTTC.

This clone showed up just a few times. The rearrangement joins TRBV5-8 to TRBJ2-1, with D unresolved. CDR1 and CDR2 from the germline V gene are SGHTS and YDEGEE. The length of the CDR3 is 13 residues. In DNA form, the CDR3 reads TGTGCTCCCGCCCTTGCCGGGTTCAATGAGCAGTTCTTC. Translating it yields CAPALAGFNEQFF.

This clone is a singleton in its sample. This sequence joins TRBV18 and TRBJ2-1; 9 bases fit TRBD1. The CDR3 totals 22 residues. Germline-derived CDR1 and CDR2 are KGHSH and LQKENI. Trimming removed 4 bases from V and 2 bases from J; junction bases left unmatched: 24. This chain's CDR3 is CASSRPPVGQGFAGNPYNEQFF. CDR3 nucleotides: TGTGCCAGCTCACGCCCTCCCGTAGGACAGGGGTTCGCGGGAAATCCCTACAATGAGCAGTTCTTC.

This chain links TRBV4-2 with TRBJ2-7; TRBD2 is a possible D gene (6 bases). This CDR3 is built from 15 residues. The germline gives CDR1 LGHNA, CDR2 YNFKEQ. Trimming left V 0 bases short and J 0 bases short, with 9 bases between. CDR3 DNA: TGTGCCAGCAGCCAAGAGGGGACTCCCTCCTACGAGCAGTACTTC. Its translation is CASSQEGTPSYEQYF.

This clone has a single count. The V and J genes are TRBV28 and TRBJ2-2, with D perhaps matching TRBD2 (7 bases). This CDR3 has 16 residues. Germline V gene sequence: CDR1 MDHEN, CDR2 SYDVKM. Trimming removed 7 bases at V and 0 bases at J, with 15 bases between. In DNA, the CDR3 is TGTGCCAGCAAACCACCCGGGGGGCCGAACACCGGGGAGCTGTTTTTT. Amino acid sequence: CASKPPGGPNTGELFF.

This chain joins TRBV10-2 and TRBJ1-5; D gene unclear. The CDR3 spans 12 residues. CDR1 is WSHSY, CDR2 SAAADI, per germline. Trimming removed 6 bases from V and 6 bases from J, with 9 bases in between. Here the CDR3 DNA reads TGCGCCAGCAGCGAATCGCGTCAGCCCCAGCATTTT. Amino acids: CASSESRQPQHF.

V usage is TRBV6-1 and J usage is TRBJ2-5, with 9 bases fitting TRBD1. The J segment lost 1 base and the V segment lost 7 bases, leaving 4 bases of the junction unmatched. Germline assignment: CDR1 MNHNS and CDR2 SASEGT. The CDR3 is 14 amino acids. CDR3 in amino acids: CASITGGIQETQYF. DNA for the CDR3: TGTGCCAGCATTACAGGGGGCATCCAAGAGACCCAGTACTTC.

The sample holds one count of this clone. CDR3 bases: TGTGCCAGCAGGACGGGAACTAACACTGAAGCTTTCTTT. Translation: CASRTGTNTEAFF. This sequence joins TRBV6-5 and TRBJ1-1; no clear D. Looked up from germline, CDR1 is MNHEY and CDR2 is SVGAGI. CDR3 length: 13 amino acids. V gave up 6 bases and J gave up 2 bases, with 10 bases separating them.

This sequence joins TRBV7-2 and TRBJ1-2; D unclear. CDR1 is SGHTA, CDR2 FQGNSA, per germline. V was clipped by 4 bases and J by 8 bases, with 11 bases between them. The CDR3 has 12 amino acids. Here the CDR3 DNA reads TGTGCCAGCAGCTCCAGGCAGTGCGGCTACACCTTC. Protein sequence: CASSSRQCGYTF.

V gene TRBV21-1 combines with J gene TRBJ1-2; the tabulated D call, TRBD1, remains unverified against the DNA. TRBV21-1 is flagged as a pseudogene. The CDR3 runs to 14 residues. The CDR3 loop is CASSRGQGLSGYTF. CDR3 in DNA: TGTGCCAGCAGCAGGGGACAGGGCCTTTCTGGCTACACCTTC.

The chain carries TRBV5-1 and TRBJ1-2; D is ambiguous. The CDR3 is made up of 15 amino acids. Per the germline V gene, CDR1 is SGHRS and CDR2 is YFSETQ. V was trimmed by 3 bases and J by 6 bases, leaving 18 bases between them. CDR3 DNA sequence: TGCGCCAGCAGCTCCTTAGCGGGAGTAGTGGATGGCTACACCTTC. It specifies CASSSLAGVVDGYTF. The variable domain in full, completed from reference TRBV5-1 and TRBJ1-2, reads KAGVTQTPRYLIKTRGQQVTLSCSPISGHRSVSWYQQTPGQGLQFLFEYFSETQRNKGNFPGRFSGRQFSNSRSEMNVSTLELGDSALYLCASSSLAGVVDGYTFGSGTRLTVV.

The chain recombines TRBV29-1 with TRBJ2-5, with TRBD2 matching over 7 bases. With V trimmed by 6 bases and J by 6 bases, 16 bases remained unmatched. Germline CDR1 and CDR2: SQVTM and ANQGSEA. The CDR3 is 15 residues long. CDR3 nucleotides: TGCAGCGTCCATACCGACCTAGCGGACATGCAGACCCAGTACTTC. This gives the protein CSVHTDLADMQTQYF. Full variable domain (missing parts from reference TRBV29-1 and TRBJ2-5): SAVISQKPSRDICQRGTSLTIQCQVDSQVTMMFWYRQQPGQSLTLIATANQGSEATYESGFVIDKFPISRPNLTFSTLTVSNMSPEDSSIYLCSVHTDLADMQTQYFGPGTRLLVL.

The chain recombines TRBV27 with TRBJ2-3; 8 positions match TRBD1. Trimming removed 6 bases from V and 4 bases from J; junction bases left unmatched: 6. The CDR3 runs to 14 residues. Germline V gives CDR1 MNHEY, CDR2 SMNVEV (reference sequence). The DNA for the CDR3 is TGTGCCAGCAGAGGACAGGGACGGCCAGATACGCAGTATTTT. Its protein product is CASRGQGRPDTQYF.

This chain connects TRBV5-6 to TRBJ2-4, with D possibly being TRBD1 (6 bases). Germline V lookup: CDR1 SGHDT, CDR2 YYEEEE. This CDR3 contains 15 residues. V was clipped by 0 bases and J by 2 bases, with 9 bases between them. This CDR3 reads CASSLADRTKNIQYF. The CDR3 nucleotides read TGTGCCAGCAGCTTGGCCGACAGGACCAAAAACATTCAGTACTTC.